These T cell receptor beta chains were read from a single sample in a study of cytomegalovirus exposure and HLA in healthy donors. Here immunoSEQ multiplex PCR was the method, and the copy in TCRdb shows in-frame clones only, minus some. The sample lists roughly 150,000 clones, approximately 80% seen once, with over 3% in the top ten. Source material: PBMCs. The receptors shown here come from a man in his forties or fifties in good health and CMV-seronegative. CDR3s include the opening cysteine and the closing phenylalanine or tryptophan.

V gene	J gene	CDR3 protein
TRBV18	TRBJ1-1	CASSQREGEYTEAFF
TRBV19	TRBJ1-1	CASSMWGEEAFF
TRBV15	TRBJ1-5	CATSRALGGQEPQHF
TRBV28	TRBJ2-6	CASRSYSGANVLTF
TRBV25-1	TRBJ1-6	CASSEYDGGNSPLHF
TRBV7-9	TRBJ2-5	CASSDRFGGIIQETQYF
TRBV21-1	TRBJ2-7	CATPQRTHRQYF
TRBV5-4	-	CASRRSGRGSYEQYF
TRBV11-2	TRBJ2-1	CASSFAVYNEQFF
TRBV19	TRBJ2-1	CASSDGHVDNEQFF
TRBV6-6	TRBJ2-7	CASSDTYEQYF
TRBV30	TRBJ2-5	CASDRGRGETQYF
TRBV5-1	TRBJ1-2	CASSLETGGSGYTF
TRBV5-5	TRBJ2-7	CASSPDSTYEQYF
TRBV7-3	TRBJ2-1	CASSSGAHNEQFF
TRBV28	TRBJ1-2	CASSLATAQGRGYGYTF
TRBV7-9	TRBJ2-1	CASSSPGLASANEQFF
TRBV11-2	TRBJ2-3	CASSPPRQGMADTQYF
TRBV2	TRBJ1-1	CASRGTGYLAEAFF
TRBV4-1	TRBJ1-2	CASSLTDSYGYTF
TRBV30	TRBJ1-1	CAWSPGTSLGTEAFF
TRBV18	TRBJ2-2	CASSPIAGTGELFF
TRBV14	TRBJ1-1	CASSLGQSTEAFF
TRBV2	TRBJ1-2	CASSDGYGYTF
TRBV5-6	TRBJ1-1	CASSFREFTEAFF
TRBV5-1	TRBJ2-5	CASSWTSWETQYF
TRBV5-1	TRBJ2-2	CASSLAQGASGELFF
TRBV5-5	TRBJ2-1	CASSLAGNEQFF
TRBV30	TRBJ1-2	CAWNGQGSEGYTF
TRBV7-9	TRBJ2-5	CASSLGRGAEETQYF
TRBV5-6	TRBJ2-3	CASSLIRGGAGTDTQYF
TRBV5-1	TRBJ1-1	CASGTGVNTEAFF
TRBV5-1	TRBJ2-4	CASSETGVGNIQYF
TRBV30	TRBJ2-5	CAWSPGSSAETQYF
TRBV4-1	TRBJ2-7	CASSRDTVSYEQYF
TRBV6-1	TRBJ2-1	CASSHRTGDEQFF
TRBV5-8	TRBJ2-5	CASSLAGSKETQYF
TRBV11-3	TRBJ2-7	CASSNGQAVREYEQYF
TRBV7-6	TRBJ2-5	CASSLGAGPSQETQYF
TRBV9	TRBJ1-2	CASSLTGTGDHYGYTF
TRBV9	TRBJ2-7	CASSVGTSGGYEQYF
TRBV11-2	TRBJ1-1	CASSLDGGQGGPAFF
TRBV19	TRBJ2-1	CASSAVNREGEQFF
TRBV11-3	TRBJ2-2	CASSLAPSVRLRTGELFF
TRBV27	TRBJ1-1	CASSLSQGIGTEAFF
TRBV6-6	TRBJ2-7	CASSSTGFYEQYF
TRBV13	TRBJ1-1	CASSLGGPHTEAFF
TRBV19	TRBJ2-1	CASSRKQGSDEQFF
TRBV4-3	TRBJ1-5	CASSQDTGSNQPQHF
TRBV18	TRBJ2-1	CASSPLQWEQFF
TRBV15	TRBJ2-5	CATSRGGNGGEQETQYF
TRBV13	TRBJ1-2	CASSLQGTVYGYTF
TRBV29-1	TRBJ2-5	CSVGRTGAQSETQYF
TRBV6-1	TRBJ1-1	CASRAPGGEVGRF